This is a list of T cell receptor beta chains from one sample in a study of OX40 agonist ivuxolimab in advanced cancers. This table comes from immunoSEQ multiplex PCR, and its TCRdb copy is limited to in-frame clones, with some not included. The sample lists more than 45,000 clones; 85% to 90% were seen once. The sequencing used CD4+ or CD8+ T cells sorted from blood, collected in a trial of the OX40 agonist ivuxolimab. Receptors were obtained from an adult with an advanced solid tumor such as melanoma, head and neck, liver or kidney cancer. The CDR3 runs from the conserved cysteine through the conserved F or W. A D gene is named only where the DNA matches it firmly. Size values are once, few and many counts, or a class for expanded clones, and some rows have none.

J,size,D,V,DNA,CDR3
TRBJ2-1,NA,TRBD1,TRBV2,TGTGCCAGCAACAGACAGGGGATCATCTATGAGCAGTTCTTC,CASNRQGIIYEQFF
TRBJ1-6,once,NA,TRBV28,TGTGCCAGAGACCGAACAGGGAGTAGGTTGCATTCACCCCTCCACTTT,CARDRTGSRLHSPLHF
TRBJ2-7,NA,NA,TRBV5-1,TGCGCCAGCAGCTTTGATCCGGGGGCCTCCTACGAGCAGTACTTC,CASSFDPGASYEQYF
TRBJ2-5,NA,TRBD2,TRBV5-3,TGTGCCAGAAGCTTGGCTAGCGGGGTCATCCAAGAGACCCAGTACTTC,CARSLASGVIQETQYF
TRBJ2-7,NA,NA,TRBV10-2,TGCGCCTGCAGGGGAGCGGGGTACGAGCAGTACTTC,CACRGAGYEQYF
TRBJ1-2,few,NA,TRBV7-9,TGTGCCAGCAGCTTTGGCGCTAACTATGGCTACACCTTC,CASSFGANYGYTF
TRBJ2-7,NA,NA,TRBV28,TGTGCCAGCAGCCGTGATCCCTACGAGCAGTACTTC,CASSRDPYEQYF
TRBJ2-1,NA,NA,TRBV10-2,TGCGCCAGCTTCTGGGACGGAGAGCAGTTCTTC,CASFWDGEQFF
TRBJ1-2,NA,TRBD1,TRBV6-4,TGTGCCAGCAGCAAACCGGGGAGGAGTTTGACAGGGACTAACTATGGCTACACCTTC,CASSKPGRSLTGTNYGYTF
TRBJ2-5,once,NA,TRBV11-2,TGTGCCAGCAGCTTAGATATCCCCAACAAGTTAGAGACCCAGTACTTC,CASSLDIPNKLETQYF
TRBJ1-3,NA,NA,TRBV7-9,TGTGCCAGCAGCCCGGTAGGGGGGGCTGGAAACACCATATATTTT,CASSPVGGAGNTIYF
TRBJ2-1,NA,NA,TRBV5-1,TGCGCCAGCAGCTTGGGAGGGTGGGCGGACAATGAGCAGTTCTTC,CASSLGGWADNEQFF
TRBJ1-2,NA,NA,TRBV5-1,TGCGCCAGCAGCTTGGCAGCAGGGTATGATGGCTACACCTTC,CASSLAAGYDGYTF
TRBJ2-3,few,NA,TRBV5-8,TGTGCCAGCAGAGCACACACAGATACGCAGTATTTT,CASRAHTDTQYF
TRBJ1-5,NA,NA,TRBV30,TGTGCCTGGAGTGTACTATTTTCGGGGGAACAGCCCCAGCATTTT,CAWSVLFSGEQPQHF
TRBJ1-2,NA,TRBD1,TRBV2,TGTGCCAGCAGTAGGCAGGGGGCGTTTGGCTACACCTTC,CASSRQGAFGYTF
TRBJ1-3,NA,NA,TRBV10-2,TGCGCCAGCAGCGGGGTTCTCTCTGGAAACACCATATATTTT,CASSGVLSGNTIYF
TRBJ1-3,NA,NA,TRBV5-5,TGTGCCAGCAGCTTGCCCTCCTTTGGAAACACCATATATTTT,CASSLPSFGNTIYF
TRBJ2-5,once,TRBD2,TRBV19,TGTGCCAGTAGTATTCTGGGACTAGAGGAGACCCAGTACTTC,CASSILGLEETQYF
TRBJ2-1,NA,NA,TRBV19,TGTGCCAGTAGTGGTCGTTGGGACTCCTACAATGAGCAGTTCTTC,CASSGRWDSYNEQFF
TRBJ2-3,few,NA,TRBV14,TGTGCCAGCAGCCAAGGTGGGGTGGCTACGCAGTATTTT,CASSQGGVATQYF
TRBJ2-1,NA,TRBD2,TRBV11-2,TGTGCCAGCAGCTTACCGTGGCGGAAGGAGCGGGGTAGTTCCAATGAGCAGTTCTTC,CASSLPWRKERGSSNEQFF
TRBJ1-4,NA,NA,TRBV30,TGTGCCTGGACCCCTGGGGAGGAAAAACTGTTTTTT,CAWTPGEEKLFF
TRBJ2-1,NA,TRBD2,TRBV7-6,TGTGCCAGCAGCCTTACTAGCGGGGGTACCTCCTACAATGAGCAGTTCTTC,CASSLTSGGTSYNEQFF
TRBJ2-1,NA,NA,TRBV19,TGTGCCACCCGAAGGGGAGCGTATGGGGAGCAGTTCTTC,CATRRGAYGEQFF
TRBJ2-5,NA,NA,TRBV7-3,TGTGCCAGCAGCCCTACCGCTCAACGACAGGAGACCCAGTACTTC,CASSPTAQRQETQYF
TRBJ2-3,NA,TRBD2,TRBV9,TGTGCCAGCAGCGCAGCGGGAGTAGATACAGATACGCAGTATTTT,CASSAAGVDTDTQYF
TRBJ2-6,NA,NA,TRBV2,TGTGCCAGCAGTGAAGCAGTCGGCGTCGGGACTGGGGCCAACGTCCTGACTTTC,CASSEAVGVGTGANVLTF
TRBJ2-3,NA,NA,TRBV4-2,TGTGCCAGCACCCAATCCCCGGGGTCGCGCACAGATACGCAGTATTTT,CASTQSPGSRTDTQYF
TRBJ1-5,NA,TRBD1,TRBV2,TGTGCCAGCAAATCAGGGGGCCGCAATCAGCCCCAGCATTTT,CASKSGGRNQPQHF
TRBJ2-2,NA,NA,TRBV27,TGTGCCAGCAAGGCCGGGACCGCGAACACCGGGGAGCTGTTTTTT,CASKAGTANTGELFF
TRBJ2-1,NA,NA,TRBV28,TGTGCCAGCAGTTCACATCTTGGGGGCGGAGGCAGCTCCTACAATGAGCAGTTCTTC,CASSSHLGGGGSSYNEQFF
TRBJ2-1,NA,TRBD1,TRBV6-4,TGTGCCAGCAGTGATCGGACAGGGGGAAACAATGAGCAGTTCTTC,CASSDRTGGNNEQFF
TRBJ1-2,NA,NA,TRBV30,NA,CAWSVSLYGYTF
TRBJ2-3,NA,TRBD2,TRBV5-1,TGCGCCAGCAGCCCCCCAGCGGGAGATAAGGGGGATACGCAGTATTTT,CASSPPAGDKGDTQYF
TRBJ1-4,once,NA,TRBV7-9,TGTGCCAGCAGCTTTCTAAGGGGGGGGAAACTGTTTTTT,CASSFLRGGKLFF
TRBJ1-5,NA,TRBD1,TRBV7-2,TGTGCCAGCAGCCTCGGACAGGGATGGCAGCCCCAGCATTTT,CASSLGQGWQPQHF
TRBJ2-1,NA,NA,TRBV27,TGTGCCAGCAGTTTTTGGGGTACCTACAATGAGCAGTTCTTC,CASSFWGTYNEQFF